This T cell receptor beta chain was observed in a study of radiation and T cells in renal cell carcinoma. Sequenced by immunoSEQ multiplex PCR; TCRdb stores in-frame clones only, minus some. The sample lists tens of thousands of clones; 82% were seen once. With 4 bases clipped from V and 7 bases from J, the junction kept 4 bases outside the gene matches. Germline V gives CDR1 SGHAT, CDR2 FQNNGV. This CDR3 is built from 13 residues. Regarding time point: baseline pretreatment blood. Treatment meaning: 15 Gy SBRT to primary tumor, nephrectomy 4 weeks later. Serial blood draws occurred at baseline and 2 and 4 weeks post-SBRT.

The chain recombines TRBV11-2 with TRBJ1-3, with 7 nucleotides matching TRBD1. The receptor was isolated from a man in his fifties or sixties with renal cell carcinoma. The sample was blood, taken from a patient whose treatment included radiotherapy and nephrectomy. CDR3 coding DNA: TGTGCCAGCAGCTCCCAGGGGGTGAACACCATATATTTT. Its translation is CASSSQGVNTIYF.